Listed here are 7 T cell receptor beta chains from one sample, sequenced in a study of cytomegalovirus exposure and HLA in healthy donors. PCR amplification relied on 60 Vbeta primers (plus 13 Jbeta primers). Profiled with immunoSEQ multiplex PCR; TCRdb holds only in-frame clones, not every one. Of 180,000 or so clones listed, 75% to 85% are singletons. Sample: PBMCs. These receptors came from a woman in her forties or fifties in good health and CMV-seropositive.

The chain is built from TRBV29-1 and TRBJ2-3, with 11 bases that match TRBD2. V was clipped by 5 bases and J by 5 bases; unmatched bases: 9. The CDR3 is made up of 15 amino acids. Germline V gene lookup returns CDR1 SQVTM and CDR2 ANQGSEA. The CDR3 loop reads CSVHHGLAGGDTQYF. CDR3 DNA: TGCAGCGTTCATCACGGGCTAGCGGGAGGAGATACGCAGTATTTT.

This clone was seen only once. A junction boundary mismatches the germline segment, possibly from a read error. CDR3 protein: CASSVDGGNQEAQYF. CDR3 nucleotides: TGTGCCAGCAGCGTAGATGGGGGGAACCAAGAGGCCCAGTACTTC. This chain uses TRBV9 with TRBJ2-5; D perhaps matches TRBD2 (6 bases). Germline V CDR1 and CDR2: SGDLS, YYNGEE. The length of the CDR3 is 15 residues.

The chain links TRBV10-3 to TRBJ2-5, with 10 bases identical to TRBD1. Trimming cost V 7 bases and J 2 bases; bases outside gene matches: 4. From germline, CDR1 is ENHRY and CDR2 SYGVKD. The CDR3 contains 14 residues. CDR3 DNA: TGTGCCATCACCCGGGACAGGGGACAAGAGACCCAGTACTTC. It is translated as CAITRDRGQETQYF.

The J gene is TRBJ1-2, the V gene TRBV27, with TRBD1 matching over 7 bases. V lost 3 bases and J lost 2; bases outside the gene matches: 6. From germline, CDR1 is MNHEY and CDR2 SMNVEV (reference sequence). This CDR3 contains 15 residues. The DNA of the CDR3 is TGTGCCAGCAGTTTCTCGACAGGGTTGAACTATGGCTACACCTTC. This gives the protein CASSFSTGLNYGYTF.

The gene calls are TRBV28 and TRBJ1-1; D might be TRBD1 (6 bases). Germline V gene data show CDR1 as MDHEN and CDR2 as SYDVKM. The CDR3 sequence is 14 residues long. V dropped 5 bases and J dropped 0 bases, with 10 bases sitting between them. The CDR3 bases are TGTGCCAGCAGTAAAGGACAGCTGAACACTGAAGCTTTCTTT. Its translation: CASSKGQLNTEAFF.

In the case of this clone: Other DNA sequences in this sample translate to the same CDR3. The CDR3 region has the DNA TGTGCCAGCAGCTTCTCGGTCGGCACTGAAGCTTTCTTT. It specifies CASSFSVGTEAFF. The chain couples TRBV7-2 to TRBJ1-1; no firm D call. This CDR3 comprises 13 residues. CDR1 and CDR2 from the germline V gene are SGHTA and FQGNSA. V lost 3 bases and J 4 bases, leaving 9 bases between the germline ends.

V is TRBV25-1 and J is TRBJ1-1; D not certain. V lost 4 bases to trimming and J lost 5 bases, with 8 bases between them. CDR1 MGHDK and CDR2 SYGVNS come from the germline V gene. The CDR3 totals 12 residues. CDR3 residues: CASSGGRTEAFF. The CDR3 nucleotides read TGTGCCAGCAGTGGCGGAAGGACTGAAGCTTTCTTT.